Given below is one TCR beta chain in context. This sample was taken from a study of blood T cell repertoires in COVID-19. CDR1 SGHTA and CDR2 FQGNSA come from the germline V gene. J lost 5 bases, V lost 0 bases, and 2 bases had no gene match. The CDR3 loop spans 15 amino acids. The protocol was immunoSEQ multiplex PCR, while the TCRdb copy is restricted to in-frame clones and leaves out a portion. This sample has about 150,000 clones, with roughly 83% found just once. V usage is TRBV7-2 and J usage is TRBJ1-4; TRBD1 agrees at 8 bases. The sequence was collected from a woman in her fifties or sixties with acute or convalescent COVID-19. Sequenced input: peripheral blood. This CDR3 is CASSLATGGNEKLFF. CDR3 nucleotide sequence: TGTGCCAGCAGCTTAGCCACAGGGGGGAATGAAAAACTGTTTTTT.